Sequencing of this T cell receptor (beta chain) was carried out in a study of CXCR3-negative and CXCR3-positive naive CD8 T cells. The authors made the TRB cDNA libraries by 5' RACE using UMI labels. TCRdb re-called the 5' RACE reads and gives one entry per CDR3 protein, without DNA. The sample holds over 150,000 distinct CDR3 sequences. The study's findings and limits: Researchers reported similar TRBV-TRBJ usage in naive CXCR3-negative and CXCR3-positive cells, though memory differed. Memory CD8+ T cell repertoires were far less diverse than both naive subsets. Hydrophobicity of TRB CDR3s was greater in CXCR3-positive naive cells than in CXCR3-negative naive cells.

Turning to this clonotype: Its specificity is not known.

The naive CD8+ gate required CD45RO-CCR7+CD27+CD95- phenotype. Germline V gene sequence: CDR1 SNHLY, CDR2 FYNNEI. The CDR3 has 14 amino acids. The rearrangement uses TRBV2 and TRBJ1-4; the TCRdb D gene call, TRBD1, has no DNA to confirm it. The sequencing input was naive CXCR3+ CD8+ T cells from blood. The subset: CD45RO-CCR7+CD27+CD95- naive CD8+ T cells expressing CXCR3 (TNR3+). The receptor comes from a human donor in good health. Some clones in this sample may be carry-over from other donors' samples. The CDR3 region is CASSAGTGVEKLFF.